Sequencing of this TCR beta chain was carried out in a study of cytomegalovirus exposure and HLA in healthy donors. In the study overall: Findings of an earlier analysis included more than 90 million unique TCR beta sequences from 200 million or so T cells. Notes on the study in general: In vitro data verified a few CMV-associated chains as specific for CMV antigens.

Concerning this clone itself: Its antigen is not identified.

The germline V and J ends were trimmed by 0 bases and 5 bases, with 14 bases remaining between them. The CDR3 contains 15 residues. Germline CDR1 MNHEY, CDR2 SMNVEV (reference sequence). All donors participated as healthy donors of bone marrow. 60 Vbeta and 13 Jbeta primers were used in PCR. Produced via immunoSEQ multiplex PCR; TCRdb's table is partial and in-frame only. The profile shows fewer than 200,000 clones, about 82% of them singletons. The sequence derives from a female donor in good health and CMV-seronegative. Sequencing used PBMCs. The rearrangement links TRBV27 to TRBJ2-7, with D perhaps matching TRBD2 (5 bases). The CDR3 DNA reads as TGTGCCAGCAGTTTATCAGGATTGAGGGTCGACGAGCAGTACTTC. The encoded protein is CASSLSGLRVDEQYF.